Listed below are T cell receptor beta chains from one sample, sequenced in a study of blood T cell repertoires in COVID-19. Clones were read by immunoSEQ multiplex PCR, and TCRdb kept only the in-frame ones, dropping some. The sample shows 130,000 to 150,000 clones, around 80% of them seen only once. Sample: peripheral blood. Receptor source: a man aged 55-75 years with active or convalescent COVID-19. Each CDR3 is given with its conserved first and last residue. A D gene is named only where the DNA matches it firmly. For some rows the clone size is stated as once, few or many, or as a class when expanded; others skip it.

clone size	V gene	D gene	J gene	CDR3 protein	CDR3 DNA
-	TRBV5-1	-	TRBJ1-2	CASSLEASLRGYTF	TGCGCCAGCAGCTTGGAGGCTTCCCTGAGGGGCTACACCTTC
few	TRBV7-2	-	TRBJ2-4	CASSPGGMGGGIQYF	TGTGCCAGCAGCCCGGGGGGCATGGGAGGAGGAATTCAGTACTTC
once	TRBV5-1	TRBD2	TRBJ2-1	CASSLGRTSGNPYNEQFF	TGCGCCAGCAGCTTGGGGAGGACTAGCGGGAACCCCTACAATGAGCAGTTCTTC
-	TRBV10-3	TRBD1	TRBJ2-7	CAISADRGPYEQYF	TGTGCCATCAGTGCTGACAGGGGGCCCTACGAGCAGTACTTC
-	TRBV7-9	-	TRBJ2-3	CASSAQVTDTQYF	TGTGCCAGCAGCGCACAAGTCACAGATACGCAGTATTTT
-	TRBV14	TRBD1	TRBJ2-5	CASSRQGETQYF	TGTGCCAGCAGCCGACAGGGAGAGACCCAGTACTTC
-	TRBV4-2	TRBD2	TRBJ2-7	CASSQAPIGTSGALAYEQYF	TGTGCCAGCAGCCAAGCACCTATTGGGACTAGCGGGGCACTGGCCTACGAGCAGTACTTC
-	TRBV28	TRBD1	TRBJ1-2	CASGRDRGPLNYGYTF	TGTGCCAGCGGACGGGACAGGGGGCCCCTTAACTATGGCTACACCTTC
-	TRBV9	-	TRBJ2-2	CASSVAEAGELFF	TGTGCCAGCAGCGTAGCGGAGGCCGGGGAGCTGTTTTTT
once	TRBV7-3	TRBD2	TRBJ2-1	CASSINPPGSGSGEQFF	TGTGCCAGCAGCATTAACCCTCCGGGGAGCGGGAGTGGTGAGCAGTTCTTC
-	TRBV7-2	-	TRBJ1-5	CASSLGGRFNQPQHF	TGTGCCAGCAGCTTAGGGGGGCGTTTCAATCAGCCCCAGCATTTT
-	TRBV3-1/TRBV3-2	-	TRBJ2-1	CASSRAGWYGDNEQFF	TGTGCCAGCAGCCGCGCAGGGTGGTATGGCGACAATGAGCAGTTCTTC
-	TRBV18	-	TRBJ1-5	CASSELQGNQPQHF	TGTGCCAGCTCAGAACTACAGGGTAATCAGCCCCAGCATTTT
-	TRBV5-1	TRBD2	TRBJ2-7	CASSSLAGYEQYF	TGCGCCAGCAGCTCCCTAGCGGGGTACGAGCAGTACTTC
-	TRBV28	-	TRBJ1-4	CASSSPRGGLEKLFF	TGTGCCAGCAGTTCCCCTCGGGGTGGGCTGGAAAAACTGTTTTTT
few	TRBV14	TRBD2	TRBJ2-3	CASSQGGGRVGDTQYF	TGTGCCAGCAGCCAAGGAGGCGGGAGGGTCGGTGATACGCAGTATTTT
few	TRBV6-5	TRBD1	TRBJ1-1	CASSSGTENTEAFF	TGTGCCAGCAGTTCCGGGACAGAAAACACTGAAGCTTTCTTT
-	TRBV4-1	TRBD2	TRBJ2-7	CASSQREGYEQYF	TGCGCCAGCAGCCAGAGGGAGGGCTACGAGCAGTACTTC
-	TRBV4-2	TRBD2	TRBJ2-1	CASSQEGTSRNEQFF	TGTGCCAGCAGCCAAGAAGGGACTAGCAGGAATGAGCAGTTCTTC
-	TRBV28	-	TRBJ2-3	CASTVAGQYTDTQYF	TGTGCCAGCACCGTTGCGGGACAGTACACAGATACGCAGTATTTT
-	TRBV6-5	-	TRBJ1-5	CASRGLDGPPQPQHF	TGTGCCAGCAGGGGACTGGACGGCCCCCCGCAGCCCCAGCATTTT
-	TRBV6-2/TRBV6-3	-	TRBJ2-3	CASSSTTVLTDTQYF	TGTGCCAGCAGTTCCACGACAGTCTTGACAGATACGCAGTATTTT
-	TRBV15	TRBD2	TRBJ2-1	CATSRESGLAGNEQFF	TGTGCCACCAGCAGAGAATCAGGACTAGCGGGGAATGAGCAGTTCTTC
-	TRBV5-6	-	TRBJ2-7	CASSLEGSGTYEQYF	TGTGCCAGCAGCTTGGAAGGTAGCGGTACCTACGAGCAGTACTTC
-	TRBV7-8	TRBD2	TRBJ2-1	CASSSWGLAGNEQFF	TGTGCCAGCAGCTCCTGGGGACTAGCGGGCAATGAGCAGTTCTTC
-	TRBV19	-	TRBJ1-1	CASRHLNTEAFF	TGTGCCAGTAGACACCTGAACACTGAAGCTTTCTTT
few	TRBV28	-	TRBJ2-7	CASSPWTAYEQYF	TGTGCCAGCAGTCCCTGGACAGCATACGAGCAGTACTTC
-	TRBV30	TRBD1	TRBJ1-1	CALLTGGWIENTEAFF	TGTGCCTTGTTAACAGGGGGCTGGATTGAAAACACTGAAGCTTTCTTT
-	TRBV3-1/TRBV3-2	-	TRBJ1-3	CASSQQDSGNTIYF	TGTGCCAGCAGCCAACAAGACAGCGGAAACACCATATATTTT
-	TRBV11-2	TRBD1	TRBJ1-5	CASSWGQGQDQPQHF	TGTGCCAGCAGCTGGGGCCAGGGACAGGATCAGCCCCAGCATTTT
once	TRBV20-1	-	TRBJ1-1	CSVGEDTEAFF	TGCAGTGTCGGGGAGGACACTGAAGCTTTCTTT
-	TRBV6-2/TRBV6-3	TRBD2	TRBJ2-5	CASSRSGGGETQYF	TGTGCCAGCAGCCGGAGCGGGGGCGGGGAGACCCAGTACTTC
-	TRBV7-7	TRBD2	TRBJ2-2	CASSSLAGGTGELFF	TGTGCCAGCAGCTCCTTAGCGGGAGGTACCGGGGAGCTGTTTTTT
many	TRBV4-1	TRBD2	TRBJ2-7	CASSQAGSGRVGEQYF	TGCGCCAGCAGCCAAGCTGGTAGCGGGAGAGTAGGCGAGCAGTACTTC
-	TRBV11-3	-	TRBJ2-1	CASSLDGVGRPNNEQFF	TGTGCCAGCAGCTTAGACGGGGTAGGGCGGCCTAACAATGAGCAGTTCTTC
-	TRBV27	TRBD2	TRBJ2-1	CASSLVAGVYNEQFF	TGTGCCAGCAGTTTAGTAGCGGGGGTCTACAATGAGCAGTTCTTC
-	TRBV6-5	-	TRBJ1-5	CASSRGIYQPQHF	TGTGCCAGCAGTAGGGGCATTTATCAGCCCCAGCATTTT
-	TRBV12-3/TRBV12-4	-	TRBJ2-3	CASSLAGGNTQYF	TGTGCCAGCAGTTTAGCGGGAGGCAATACGCAGTATTTT
-	TRBV20-1	-	TRBJ2-7	CSPDEQYF	TGCAGCCCGGACGAGCAGTACTTC
-	TRBV11-2	-	TRBJ2-7	CASSWTAFGEQYF	TGTGCCAGCAGCTGGACAGCTTTTGGCGAGCAGTACTTC
once	TRBV25-1	TRBD2	TRBJ2-1	CASRETGGSSYNEQFF	TGTGCCAGCAGGGAAACGGGAGGGAGCTCCTACAATGAGCAGTTCTTC
once	TRBV7-8	-	TRBJ2-5	CASSFGETQYF	TGTGCCAGCAGCTTCGGTGAGACCCAGTACTTC
few	TRBV7-9	-	TRBJ2-2	CASSPFTGELFF	TGTGCCAGCAGCCCGTTCACCGGGGAGCTGTTTTTT
-	TRBV29-1	TRBD1	TRBJ2-7	CSVDRTGTYEQYF	TGCAGCGTTGACAGGACAGGAACGTACGAGCAGTACTTC
-	TRBV5-8	TRBD2	TRBJ2-2	CASSLGLAVTGELFF	TGTGCCAGCAGCTTGGGACTAGCGGTGACCGGGGAGCTGTTTTTT
-	TRBV9	TRBD1	TRBJ2-6	CASSVVVQGASGANVLTF	TGTGCCAGCAGCGTAGTGGTACAGGGGGCTTCTGGGGCCAACGTCCTGACTTTC